These T cell receptor beta chains were read from a single sample in a study of T cell clusters in autoimmune cytopenias. TCRdb re-analyzed the multiplex PCR reads; it lists each CDR3 protein once, without DNA. In all, the sample yields more than 5,000 distinct CDR3 sequences. The sample was also reused in another study, on T cell repertoires in aging, cancer and after chemotherapy.

The material sequenced was peripheral blood. The receptors stem from a human donor in good health. The CDR3 runs from the conserved cysteine through the conserved F or W. Fields, in order: J gene, V gene, clone size, CDR3 protein. Clone size is given for some rows only: seen once, a few or many times, or a class if the clone is expanded.

TRBJ1-3,TRBV15,-,CATSRAGRNTIYF
TRBJ2-5,TRBV19,medium-sized,CASSIYLLAGEETQYF
TRBJ2-5,TRBV5-6,medium-sized,CASSLVGTGGGETQYF
TRBJ1-6,TRBV6-5,-,CASSYRLPGINNSPLHF
TRBJ2-5,TRBV19,medium-sized,CASSMGQGAGETQYF
TRBJ2-7,TRBV5-1,-,CASSQGQGYTYEQYF
TRBJ2-1,TRBV18,medium-sized,CASSPGLAGDPEQFF
TRBJ2-1,TRBV24-1,-,CATSGSGQLTKFF
TRBJ2-6,TRBV7-9,-,CASSYTGAGANVLTF
TRBJ1-5,TRBV6-1,-,CASSEGRWAPQHF
TRBJ2-7,TRBV6-2/TRBV6-3,-,CASSTRRGATYEQYF
TRBJ2-2,TRBV6-5,medium-sized,CASSYQRTGELFF
TRBJ1-2,TRBV7-9,-,CASSLGRTGWGYGYTF
TRBJ2-2,TRBV7-6,-,CASSLSGSGELFF
TRBJ2-1,TRBV27,medium-sized,CASSFGLAGVNEQFF
TRBJ2-5,TRBV10-3,-,CAISESGGGTQYF
TRBJ1-1,TRBV19,medium-sized,CASSGLGVLNTEAFF
TRBJ2-3,TRBV18,medium-sized,CASSPGQGPDTQYF
TRBJ1-2,TRBV6-1,-,CASSDSTGNGYTF
TRBJ2-5,TRBV29-1,medium-sized,CSVPKGGMETQYF
TRBJ2-3,TRBV13,medium-sized,CASSFTSGVSTDTQYF
TRBJ2-1,TRBV6-2/TRBV6-3,-,CASSNSGGAKEQFF
TRBJ2-5,TRBV19,medium-sized,CASKRSWGPQETQYF
TRBJ1-2,TRBV7-9,-,CASSLGRNYGYTF
TRBJ2-5,TRBV19,medium-sized,CASSQNRGGKTQYF
TRBJ2-1,TRBV5-1,medium-sized,CASSFGQGSEQFF
TRBJ2-3,TRBV19,medium-sized,CASSMGRITDTQYF
TRBJ2-1,TRBV28,-,CASSFFNPTGEQFF
TRBJ1-1,TRBV6-5,-,CATEADRAGTEAFF
TRBJ1-2,TRBV11-2,-,CASSLAVKSGYTF
TRBJ1-1,TRBV27,-,CASRSGLLNTEAFF
TRBJ1-3,TRBV7-2,-,CASSFAGGLGNTIYF
TRBJ1-1,TRBV5-6,-,CASSSPGGRSAEAFF
TRBJ2-1,TRBV5-6,medium-sized,CASSSGRLSYNEQFF
TRBJ2-7,TRBV7-2,medium-sized,CASSLVGGEAYEQYF
TRBJ2-7,TRBV19,medium-sized,CASSLTSGGGVEQYF
TRBJ2-3,TRBV30,medium-sized,CAWSVVSGDTQYF
TRBJ2-2,TRBV5-4,medium-sized,CASSLVAAGELFF
TRBJ1-1,TRBV13,-,CASSFGRGNTEAFF
TRBJ2-3,TRBV18,medium-sized,CASSPPASRDNTQYF
TRBJ1-2,TRBV27,-,CASSFRGIYGYTF
TRBJ2-5,TRBV11-2,-,CASSWTGKETQYF
TRBJ2-1,TRBV6-5,medium-sized,CASRTLAAYNEQFF
TRBJ1-5,TRBV27,-,CASSFGPTRRNQPQHF
TRBJ2-2,TRBV5-6,-,CASIRTGNTGELFF
TRBJ2-7,TRBV7-6,-,CASRSRDRGVYEQYF
TRBJ2-7,TRBV6-6,-,CASSSRGLPYEQYF
TRBJ1-5,TRBV6-1,-,CASSQSRGSNQPQHF
TRBJ2-6,TRBV4-3,-,CASSQGFGANVLTF
TRBJ2-2,TRBV10-3,-,CAISVGANTGELFF
TRBJ2-3,TRBV29-1,large,CSAVWGAREDTQYF
TRBJ1-2,TRBV6-6,-,CASSYYGGGYTF
TRBJ2-1,TRBV27,-,CASSLSVSGLDEQFF
TRBJ2-5,TRBV18,medium-sized,CASSPLGGAQATRETQYF
TRBJ2-2,TRBV30,medium-sized,CAWSEGLATGELFF
TRBJ1-2,TRBV19,medium-sized,CASSGYLLDGYTF
TRBJ2-5,TRBV6-5,medium-sized,CASRGVGETQYF
TRBJ2-3,TRBV19,medium-sized,CASSSQTSGGADTQYF